The rows below give T cell receptor beta chains drawn from one sample of a study of CD8+CD57+ T cells in acquired aplastic anemia. MiXCR, run by TCRdb on the reads, gives a single entry per CDR3 protein. The sample includes under 350,000 distinct CDR3 sequences, under 65% of them seen just once. Sequencing was performed on sorted CD4+, CD8+, or CD8+CD57+ T cells (not recorded which) from PBMCs. These receptors all come from a human donor with aplastic anemia. Each CDR3 is given without its conserved first and last residue. Fields, in order: V gene, D gene, clone size, J gene, CDR3 protein. The D gene is left open where the match is weak. Not every row has a clone size; where given, it reads once, few, many or a size class.

TRBV20-1,.,.,TRBJ2-7,SADRGAYEQY
TRBV2,.,once,TRBJ1-6,ASGRGSSYNSPLH
TRBV4-1,TRBD2,many,TRBJ2-1,ASSQVGTSVVGSYNEQF
TRBV13,.,.,TRBJ1-1,ASSSRGGPNTEAF
TRBV7-9,TRBD2,.,TRBJ2-1,ASSGTSASYNEQF
TRBV7-3,.,.,TRBJ1-1,ASSLKGRMHRGAF
TRBV5-1,.,many,TRBJ2-7,ASSFSSSYEQY
TRBV5-1,TRBD1,once,TRBJ2-4,ASSLAQGAGIAKNIQY
TRBV9,TRBD1,few,TRBJ1-2,ASSSPGQSYGYT
TRBV19,.,once,TRBJ1-1,ASRPTGGTEAF
TRBV6-5,TRBD1,.,TRBJ2-7,ASRRVGTGPYEQY
TRBV6-5,.,many,TRBJ1-6,ASSTRARSPLH
TRBV20-1,TRBD1,.,TRBJ1-2,SASTGTDYGYT
TRBV20-1,TRBD1,few,TRBJ1-2,SAQDRVHGYT
TRBV7-2,.,.,TRBJ1-1,ASSPTGGKVNTEAF
TRBV7-2,.,.,TRBJ2-5,ASSLDGLGETQY
TRBV25-1,.,.,TRBJ2-3,ASRGALTDTQY
TRBV5-1,TRBD2,.,TRBJ2-5,ASSPRTSGIGETQY
TRBV24-1,TRBD1,few,TRBJ2-1,ATSDLGGQGYNEQF
TRBV28,.,.,TRBJ1-3,ASSLWTGDSGNTIY
TRBV2,.,few,TRBJ1-1,ASSEGRQGEAF
TRBV5-8,.,many,TRBJ2-5,ASLNRDHLLPQY
TRBV24-1,.,.,TRBJ2-7,ASSQQVYEQY
TRBV19,TRBD1,once,TRBJ2-1,ASRAGTGGRYEQF
TRBV20-1,.,.,TRBJ2-7,SALEGLAYEQY
TRBV24-1,.,few,TRBJ2-5,ATSERETQY
TRBV10-3,.,.,.,AISEELPYEQY
TRBV4-1,TRBD2,.,.,ASSQVIGLARQETQY
TRBV5-6,TRBD2,many,TRBJ2-7,ASSLAAGITGLARNEQY
TRBV9,.,.,TRBJ2-2,ASSSAVITGELF
TRBV12-5,.,many,TRBJ2-1,ASGPDSPKQF
TRBV2,.,.,.,ASSEAGGRRETQY
TRBV7-9,TRBD1,.,TRBJ1-1,ASSFGTGVAF
TRBV2,TRBD1,many,TRBJ2-1,ASSRDRPPNEQF
TRBV24-1,TRBD1,few,TRBJ2-3,ATGTRTGYTDTQY
TRBV3-1,.,once,TRBJ1-1,ASSQGPIEAF
TRBV19,.,.,TRBJ1-5,ASSPSRVLRIQPQH
TRBV7-8,.,.,TRBJ1-2,ASSESGDGYT
TRBV7-9,.,few,TRBJ1-6,ASSFGPGTSYNSPLH
TRBV20-1,.,.,TRBJ1-1,SARDQGPRGAEAF
TRBV7-8,.,.,TRBJ1-1,ASSLWSATEAF
TRBV6-2/TRBV6-3,TRBD1,.,TRBJ1-5,ASSRQGPQGQPQH
TRBV3-1,TRBD1,.,TRBJ2-6,ASSQIGTGDTSGANVLT
TRBV7-2,.,.,TRBJ2-7,ASSLYLTYEQY
TRBV5-1,TRBD2,many,TRBJ2-5,ASSLAAGGGAEETQY
TRBV5-5,.,many,TRBJ1-5,ASSFRGDQPQH
TRBV7-6,TRBD2,once,TRBJ2-2,ASSSRGANTGELF
TRBV19,.,.,TRBJ2-3,ASRIDGDTQY
TRBV10-3,TRBD2,.,TRBJ2-7,ASSASQRDYEQY
TRBV25-1,.,.,TRBJ1-1,ASSESSGESTEAF
TRBV19,.,many,TRBJ2-2,ASSTEGLYTGELF
TRBV5-5,TRBD1,few,TRBJ2-7,ASSLDGRGRGEQY